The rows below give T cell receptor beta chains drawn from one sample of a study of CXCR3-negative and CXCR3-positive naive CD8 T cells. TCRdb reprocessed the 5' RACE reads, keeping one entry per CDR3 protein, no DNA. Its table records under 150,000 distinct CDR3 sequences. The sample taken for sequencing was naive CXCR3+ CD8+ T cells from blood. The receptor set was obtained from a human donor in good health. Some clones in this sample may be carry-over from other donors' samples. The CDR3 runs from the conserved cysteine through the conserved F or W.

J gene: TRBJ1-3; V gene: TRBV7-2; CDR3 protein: CASSLWDSGNTIYF
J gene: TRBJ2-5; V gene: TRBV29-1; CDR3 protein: CSVEFGSYSTQETQYF
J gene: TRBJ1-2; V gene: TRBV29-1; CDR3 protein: CSVVQQDYGYTF
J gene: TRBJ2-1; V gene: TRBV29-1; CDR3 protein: CSVEKLAEDFSYNEQFF
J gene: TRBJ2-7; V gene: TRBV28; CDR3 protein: CASSHLGAGGPYEQYF
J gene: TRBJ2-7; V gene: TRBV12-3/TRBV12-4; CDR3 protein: CASSWGFLGYEQYF
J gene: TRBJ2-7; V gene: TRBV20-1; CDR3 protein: CSARDLLSYEQYF
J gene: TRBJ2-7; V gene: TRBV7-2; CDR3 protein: CASRPSGSYEQYF
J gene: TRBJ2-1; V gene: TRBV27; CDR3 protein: CASSPQGGGRSVNEQFF
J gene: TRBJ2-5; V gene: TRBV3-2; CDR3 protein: CASSPRQGQETQYF
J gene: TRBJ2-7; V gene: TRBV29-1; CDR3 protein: CSVEGGHSGVSYEQYF
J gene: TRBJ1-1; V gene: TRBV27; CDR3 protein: CASREDRDNTEAFF
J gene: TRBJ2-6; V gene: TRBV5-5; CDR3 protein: CASSLAFQGANVLTF
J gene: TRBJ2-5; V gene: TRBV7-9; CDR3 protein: CASRTDRGGETQYF
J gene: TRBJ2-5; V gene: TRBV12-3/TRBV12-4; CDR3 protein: CASSFLAGGQETQYF
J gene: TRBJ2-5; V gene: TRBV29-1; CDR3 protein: CSVEARGPQETQYF
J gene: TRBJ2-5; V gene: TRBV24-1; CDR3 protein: CATSDFSSTGRIKETQYF
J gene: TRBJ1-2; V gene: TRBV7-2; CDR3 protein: CASSLAGDYGYTF
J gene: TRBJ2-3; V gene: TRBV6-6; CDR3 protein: CTSRPRDFFTDTQYF
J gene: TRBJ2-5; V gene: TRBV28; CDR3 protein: CASSPNSGVETQYF
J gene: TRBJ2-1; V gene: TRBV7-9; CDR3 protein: CASSFLGSSFNEQFF
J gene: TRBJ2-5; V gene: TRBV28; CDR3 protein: CASSSSGQETQYF
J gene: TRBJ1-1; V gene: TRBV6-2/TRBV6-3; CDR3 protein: CASSRSSVWTEAFF
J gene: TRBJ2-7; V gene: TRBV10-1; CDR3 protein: CASSETGTYEQCF